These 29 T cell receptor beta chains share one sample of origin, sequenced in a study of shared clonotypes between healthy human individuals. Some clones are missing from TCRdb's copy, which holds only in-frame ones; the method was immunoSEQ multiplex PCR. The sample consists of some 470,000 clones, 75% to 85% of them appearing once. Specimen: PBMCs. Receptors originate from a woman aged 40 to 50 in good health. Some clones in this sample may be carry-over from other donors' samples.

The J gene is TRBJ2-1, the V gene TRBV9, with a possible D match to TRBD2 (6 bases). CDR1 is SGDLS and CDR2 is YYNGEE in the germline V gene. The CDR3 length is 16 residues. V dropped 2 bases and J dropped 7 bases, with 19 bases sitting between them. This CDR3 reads CASSVRASGTGNEQFF. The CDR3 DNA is TGTGCCAGCAGCGTTAGGGCCTCCGGGACTGGAAATGAGCAGTTCTTC.

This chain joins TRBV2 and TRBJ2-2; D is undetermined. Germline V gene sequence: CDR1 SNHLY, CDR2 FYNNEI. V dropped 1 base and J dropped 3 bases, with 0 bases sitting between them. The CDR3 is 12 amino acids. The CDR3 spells CASSEDTGELFF. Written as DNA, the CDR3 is TGTGCCAGCAGTGAAGACACCGGGGAGCTGTTTTTT.

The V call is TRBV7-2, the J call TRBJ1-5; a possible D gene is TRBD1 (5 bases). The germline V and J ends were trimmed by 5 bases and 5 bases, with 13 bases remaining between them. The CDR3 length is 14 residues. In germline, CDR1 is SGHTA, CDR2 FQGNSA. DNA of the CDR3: TGTGCCAGCAGCCCGGGGGGTTCGGATCAGCCCCAGCATTTT. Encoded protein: CASSPGGSDQPQHF.

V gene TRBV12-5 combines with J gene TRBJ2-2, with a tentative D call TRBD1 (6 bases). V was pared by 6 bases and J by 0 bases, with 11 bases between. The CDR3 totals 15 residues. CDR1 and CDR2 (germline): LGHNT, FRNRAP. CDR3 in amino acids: CASGQGPSNTGELFF. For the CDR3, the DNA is TGTGCTAGTGGCCAGGGGCCCTCGAACACCGGGGAGCTGTTTTTT.

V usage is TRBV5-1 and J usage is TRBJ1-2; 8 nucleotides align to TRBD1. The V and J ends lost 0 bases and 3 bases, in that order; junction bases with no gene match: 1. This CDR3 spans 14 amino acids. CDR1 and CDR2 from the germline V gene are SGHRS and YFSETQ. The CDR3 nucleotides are TGCGCCAGCAGCTTGGACAGGGGGGACTATGGCTACACCTTC. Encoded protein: CASSLDRGDYGYTF.

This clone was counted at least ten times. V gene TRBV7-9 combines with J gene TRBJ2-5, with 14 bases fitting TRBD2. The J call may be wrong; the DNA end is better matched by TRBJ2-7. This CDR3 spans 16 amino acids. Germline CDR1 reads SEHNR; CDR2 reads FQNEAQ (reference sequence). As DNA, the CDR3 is TGTGCCAGCAGTCGTCCCGGGACTAGCGGGAGTACCGAGCAGTACTTC. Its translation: CASSRPGTSGSTEQYF.

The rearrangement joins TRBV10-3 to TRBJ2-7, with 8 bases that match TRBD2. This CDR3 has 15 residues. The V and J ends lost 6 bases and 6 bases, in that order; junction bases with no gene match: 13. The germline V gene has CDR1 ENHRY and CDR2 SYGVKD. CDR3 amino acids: CAIRPGVAGTLEQYF. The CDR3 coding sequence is TGTGCCATCAGACCGGGGGTAGCGGGAACTCTCGAGCAGTACTTC.

CDR3 amino acids: CASSVGSPGRAFF. In nucleotides, the CDR3 is TGTGCCAGCAGCGTAGGTTCCCCAGGGAGGGCTTTCTTT. The V and J genes are TRBV9 and TRBJ1-1; D is possibly TRBD1 (5 bases). The germline gives CDR1 SGDLS, CDR2 YYNGEE. The CDR3 is 13 amino acids. Trimming removed 0 bases at V and 11 bases at J, with 14 bases between.

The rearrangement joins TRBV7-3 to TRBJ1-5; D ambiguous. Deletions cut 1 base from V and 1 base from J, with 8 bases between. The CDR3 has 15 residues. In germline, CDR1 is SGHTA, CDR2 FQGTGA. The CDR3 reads CASSLIWGSNQPQHF. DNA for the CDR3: TGTGCCAGCAGCTTAATTTGGGGAAGCAATCAGCCCCAGCATTTT.

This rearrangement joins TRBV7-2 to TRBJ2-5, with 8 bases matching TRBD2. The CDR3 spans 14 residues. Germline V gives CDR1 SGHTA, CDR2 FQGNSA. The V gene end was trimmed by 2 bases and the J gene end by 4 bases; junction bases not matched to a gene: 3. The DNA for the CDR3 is TGTGCCAGCAGCTTATTAGCGGGACTAGAGACCCAGTACTTC. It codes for CASSLLAGLETQYF.

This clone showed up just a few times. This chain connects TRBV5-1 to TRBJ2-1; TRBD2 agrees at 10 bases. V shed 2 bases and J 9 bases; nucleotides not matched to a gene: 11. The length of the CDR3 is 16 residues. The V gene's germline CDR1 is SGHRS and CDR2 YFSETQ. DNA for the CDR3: TGCGCCAGCAGCTTTGGTGGGGCTAGCGGGAGTGTTGAGCAGTTCTTC. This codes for CASSFGGASGSVEQFF.

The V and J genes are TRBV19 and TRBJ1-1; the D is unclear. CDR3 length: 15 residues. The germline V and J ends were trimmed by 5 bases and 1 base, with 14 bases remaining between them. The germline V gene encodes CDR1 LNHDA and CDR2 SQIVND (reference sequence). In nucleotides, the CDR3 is TGTGCCAGTAGTCTCTACAGCGGCGCGAACACTGAAGCTTTCTTT. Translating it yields CASSLYSGANTEAFF.

CDR3 nucleotide sequence: TGTGCCAGCAGTCAGGACAGGGATCAGCCCCAGCATTTT. Amino acid sequence: CASSQDRDQPQHF. This chain uses TRBV6-5 with TRBJ1-5; the match to TRBD1 covers 8 bases. With 5 bases clipped from V and 5 bases from J, the junction kept 2 bases outside the gene matches. CDR3 length: 13 residues. Germline lookup yields CDR1 MNHEY and CDR2 SVGAGI.

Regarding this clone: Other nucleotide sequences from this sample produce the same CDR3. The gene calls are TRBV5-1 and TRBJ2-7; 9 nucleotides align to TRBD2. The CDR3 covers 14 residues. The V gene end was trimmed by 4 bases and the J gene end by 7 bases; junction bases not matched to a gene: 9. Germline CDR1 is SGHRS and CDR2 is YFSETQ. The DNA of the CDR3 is TGCGCCAGCAGCGCCACTAGCGGGTCTAGAGAGCAGTACTTC. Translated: CASSATSGSREQYF. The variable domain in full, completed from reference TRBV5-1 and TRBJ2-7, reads KAGVTQTPRYLIKTRGQQVTLSCSPISGHRSVSWYQQTPGQGLQFLFEYFSETQRNKGNFPGRFSGRQFSNSRSEMNVSTLELGDSALYLCASSATSGSREQYFGPGTRLTVT.

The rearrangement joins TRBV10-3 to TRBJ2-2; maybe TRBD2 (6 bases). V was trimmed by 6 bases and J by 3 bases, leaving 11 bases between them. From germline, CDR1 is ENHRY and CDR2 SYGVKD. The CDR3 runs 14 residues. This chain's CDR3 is CAISGTLDTGELFF. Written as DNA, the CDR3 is TGTGCCATCAGCGGGACTCTAGACACCGGGGAGCTGTTTTTT.

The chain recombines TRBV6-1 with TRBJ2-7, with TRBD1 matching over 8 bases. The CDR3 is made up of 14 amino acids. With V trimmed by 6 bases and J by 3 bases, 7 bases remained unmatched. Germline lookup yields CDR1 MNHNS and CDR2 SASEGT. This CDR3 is CASRQGESLYEQYF. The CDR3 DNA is TGTGCCAGCAGACAGGGGGAATCCCTCTACGAGCAGTACTTC.

The CDR3 DNA reads TGTGCCAGCAGCCACCGCAGGGGAAGGGACTATGGCTACACCTTC. Translation gives CASSHRRGRDYGYTF. The chain recombines TRBV4-2 with TRBJ1-2, with a weak D call TRBD1 (6 bases). This CDR3 is built from 15 residues. Germline V lookup: CDR1 LGHNA, CDR2 YNFKEQ. Deletions cut 3 bases from V and 3 bases from J, with 14 bases between.

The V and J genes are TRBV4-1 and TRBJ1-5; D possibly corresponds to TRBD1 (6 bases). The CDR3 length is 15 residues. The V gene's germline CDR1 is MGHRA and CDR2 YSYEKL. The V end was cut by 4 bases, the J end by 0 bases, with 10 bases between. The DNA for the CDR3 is TGCGCCAGCAGCCTCCGACAGGTTAGCAATCAGCCCCAGCATTTT. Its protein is CASSLRQVSNQPQHF.

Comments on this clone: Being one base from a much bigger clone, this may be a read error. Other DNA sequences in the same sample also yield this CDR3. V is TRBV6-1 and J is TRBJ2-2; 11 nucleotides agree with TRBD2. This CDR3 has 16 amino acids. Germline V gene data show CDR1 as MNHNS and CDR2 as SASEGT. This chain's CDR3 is CASSELAGGDTGELFF. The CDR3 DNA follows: TGCGCCAGCAGTGAATTAGCGGGAGGGGACACCGGGGAGCTGTTTTTT.

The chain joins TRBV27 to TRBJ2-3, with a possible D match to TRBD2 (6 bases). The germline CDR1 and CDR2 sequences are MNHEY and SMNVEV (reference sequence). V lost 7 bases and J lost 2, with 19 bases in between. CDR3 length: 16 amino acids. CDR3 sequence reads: CASNLGGLAHTDTQYF. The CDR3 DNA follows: TGTGCCAGCAACCTCGGTGGTCTAGCGCACACAGATACGCAGTATTTT.

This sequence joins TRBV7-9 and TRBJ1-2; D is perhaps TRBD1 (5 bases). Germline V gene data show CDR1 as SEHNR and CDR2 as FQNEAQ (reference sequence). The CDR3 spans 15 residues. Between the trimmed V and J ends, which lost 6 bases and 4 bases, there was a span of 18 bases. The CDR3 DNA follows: TGTGCCAGCAGTAGGGACTCCGGCCATATCTATGGCTACACCTTC. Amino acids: CASSRDSGHIYGYTF. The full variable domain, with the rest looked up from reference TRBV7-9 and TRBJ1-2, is DTGVSQNPRHKITKRGQNVTFRCDPISEHNRLYWYRQTLGQGPEFLTYFQNEAQLEKSRLLSDRFSAERPKGSFSTLEIQRTEQGDSAMYLCASSRDSGHIYGYTFGSGTRLTVV.

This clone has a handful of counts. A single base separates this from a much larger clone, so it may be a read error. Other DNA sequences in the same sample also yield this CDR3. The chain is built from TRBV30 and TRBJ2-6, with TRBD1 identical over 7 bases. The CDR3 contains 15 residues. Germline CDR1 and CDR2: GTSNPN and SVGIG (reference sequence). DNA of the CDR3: TGTGCCTGGGGGACAGACCTCTCTGGGGCCAACGTCCTAACTTTC. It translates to CAWGTDLSGANVLTF.

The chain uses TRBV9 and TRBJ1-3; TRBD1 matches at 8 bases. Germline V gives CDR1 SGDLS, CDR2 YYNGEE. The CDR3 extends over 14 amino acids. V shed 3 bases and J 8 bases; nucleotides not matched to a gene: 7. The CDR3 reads CASSERTGRDTIYF. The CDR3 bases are TGTGCCAGCAGCGAACGGACAGGGCGGGACACCATATATTTT.

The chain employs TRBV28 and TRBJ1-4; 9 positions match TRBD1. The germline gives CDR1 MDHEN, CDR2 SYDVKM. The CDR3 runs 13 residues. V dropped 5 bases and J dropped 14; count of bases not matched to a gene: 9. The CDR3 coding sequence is TGTGCCAGCAGTCGGGACAGGGCGGCTCTGCTGTTTTTT. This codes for CASSRDRAALLFF.

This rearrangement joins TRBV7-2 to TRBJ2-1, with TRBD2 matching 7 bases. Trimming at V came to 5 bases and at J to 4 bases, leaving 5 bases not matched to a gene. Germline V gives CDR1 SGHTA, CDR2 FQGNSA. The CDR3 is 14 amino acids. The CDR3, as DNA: TGTGCCAGCAGCCGAGCGGGGCAGTACAATGAGCAGTTCTTC. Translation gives CASSRAGQYNEQFF.

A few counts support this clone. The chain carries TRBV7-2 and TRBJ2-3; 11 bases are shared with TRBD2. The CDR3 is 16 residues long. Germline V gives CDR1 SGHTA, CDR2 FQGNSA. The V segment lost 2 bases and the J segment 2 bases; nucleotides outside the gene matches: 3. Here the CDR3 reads CASSLRLAGITDTQYF. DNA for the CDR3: TGTGCCAGCAGCTTACGACTAGCGGGAATCACAGATACGCAGTATTTT.

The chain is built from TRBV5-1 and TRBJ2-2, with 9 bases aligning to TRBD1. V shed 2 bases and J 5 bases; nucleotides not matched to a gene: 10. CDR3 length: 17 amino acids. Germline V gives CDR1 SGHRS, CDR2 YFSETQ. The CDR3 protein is CASSLTPTGGGTGELFF. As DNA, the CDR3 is TGCGCCAGCAGCTTAACCCCGACAGGGGGAGGGACCGGGGAGCTGTTTTTT. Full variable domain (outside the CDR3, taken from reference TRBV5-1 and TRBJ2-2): KAGVTQTPRYLIKTRGQQVTLSCSPISGHRSVSWYQQTPGQGLQFLFEYFSETQRNKGNFPGRFSGRQFSNSRSEMNVSTLELGDSALYLCASSLTPTGGGTGELFFGEGSRLTVL.

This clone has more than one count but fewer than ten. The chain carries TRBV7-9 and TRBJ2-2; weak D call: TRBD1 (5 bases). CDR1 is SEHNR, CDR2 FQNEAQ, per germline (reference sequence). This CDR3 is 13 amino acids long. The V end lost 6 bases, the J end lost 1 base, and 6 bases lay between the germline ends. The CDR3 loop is CASRDRNTGELFF. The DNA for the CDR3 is TGTGCCAGCAGAGACAGGAACACCGGGGAGCTGTTTTTT.

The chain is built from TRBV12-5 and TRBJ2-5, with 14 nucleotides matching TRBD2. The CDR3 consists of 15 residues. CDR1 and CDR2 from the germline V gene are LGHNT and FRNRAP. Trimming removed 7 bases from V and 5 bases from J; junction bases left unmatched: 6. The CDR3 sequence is CASAGTSGSWETQYF. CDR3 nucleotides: TGTGCTAGTGCCGGGACTAGCGGGAGTTGGGAGACCCAGTACTTC.